The rows below give T cell receptor beta chains drawn from one sample of a study of blood T cell repertoires in COVID-19. Method: immunoSEQ multiplex PCR; TCRdb's copy keeps in-frame clones and lacks some. Among tens of thousands of clones listed, roughly 83% were seen once. Sequencing was carried out using peripheral blood. These receptor sequences come from a human donor in a cohort sampled during active COVID-19. Each CDR3 is given with its conserved first and last residue. The D gene is left open where the match is weak. Not all rows give a size; the values are once, few, many and, for expanded clones, a class.

TRBJ2-6,TRBV5-1,-,TRBD1,TGCGCCAGCAGCTCCGGGACAGGGGCTGGGGCCAACGTCCTGACTTTC,CASSSGTGAGANVLTF
TRBJ1-3,TRBV4-2,-,-,TGTGCCAGCAGCCCAGGATCGTCAGCTGGAAACACCATATATTTT,CASSPGSSAGNTIYF
TRBJ1-1,TRBV11-1,-,-,TGTGCCAGCAGCTTTAGATTGAACACTGAAGCTTTCTTT,CASSFRLNTEAFF
TRBJ2-5,TRBV15,-,TRBD2,TGTGCCACCAGCAAGGACCGCGGGAGCCAAGAGACCCAGTACTTC,CATSKDRGSQETQYF
TRBJ1-4,TRBV2,few,-,TGTGCCAGCAGTGAAAACAGAAATAATGAAAAACTGTTTTTT,CASSENRNNEKLFF
TRBJ1-3,TRBV18,-,-,TGTGCCAGCTCACCCGCCAGAAACACTGGAAACACCATATATTTT,CASSPARNTGNTIYF
TRBJ2-7,TRBV5-1,few,-,TGCGCCAGCAGCTTGGGGACAGTTCCCTACGAGCAGTACTTC,CASSLGTVPYEQYF
TRBJ2-2,TRBV30,-,TRBD1,TGTGCCTGGAATCGGGGGGACAGGGGGTACGATACCGGGGAGCTGTTTTTT,CAWNRGDRGYDTGELFF
TRBJ2-3,TRBV6-4,-,-,TGTGCCAGCAGGGCCGAGGGCTGGCGCACAGATACGCAGTATTTT,CASRAEGWRTDTQYF
TRBJ1-5,TRBV5-1,-,TRBD1,TGCGCCAGCAGCACAGGGGGACCAGAGCAGCCCCAGCATTTT,CASSTGGPEQPQHF
TRBJ1-2,TRBV10-3,-,TRBD1,TGTGCCATCAGGAAGACAGGGTCCTATGGCTACACCTTC,CAIRKTGSYGYTF
TRBJ2-7,TRBV28,-,-,TGTGCCAGCAGTCTCTTTCGGGGTAGCGTAACCTACGAGCAGTACTTC,CASSLFRGSVTYEQYF
TRBJ2-3,TRBV11-2,few,TRBD2,TGTGCCAGCAGCTTAAGCGGGAGGGAGGGCACAGATACGCAGTATTTT,CASSLSGREGTDTQYF
TRBJ2-3,TRBV15,-,-,TGTGCCACCGGTGAGAGACAGGGAGGCCGGGATCAGTATTTT,CATGERQGGRDQYF
TRBJ2-3,TRBV4-2,-,-,TGTGCCAGCAGCCCTCCGCGTCGGACAGATACGCAGTATTTT,CASSPPRRTDTQYF
TRBJ1-2,TRBV6-6,-,-,TGTGCCAGCAGTTACTCGAGGGATTCTGGCTACACCTTC,CASSYSRDSGYTF
TRBJ2-7,TRBV21-1,-,-,TGTGCCAGCAGCTGTGGGAGGGGACTACCCTACGAGCAGTACTTC,CASSCGRGLPYEQYF
TRBJ2-7,TRBV3-1/TRBV3-2,-,-,TGTGCCAGCAGCCAAGAGGCGGTTAACTACGAGCAGTACTTC,CASSQEAVNYEQYF
TRBJ2-7,TRBV4-1,once,TRBD2,TGCGCCAGCAGCCAAGATTTGTCCGGACTAGCGGGGGAGGGAATCTCCTACGAGCAGTACTTC,CASSQDLSGLAGEGISYEQYF
TRBJ2-2,TRBV9,-,TRBD2,TGTGCCAGCAGCGTACTGGGGGGGACCGGGGAGCTGTTTTTT,CASSVLGGTGELFF
TRBJ2-7,TRBV11-2,-,-,TGTGCCAGCAGCCTAGGGACTGTCTACGAGCAGTACTTC,CASSLGTVYEQYF
TRBJ2-1,TRBV28,once,-,TGTGCCAGCAGTTCCTGGACGGACAGCTCCTACAATGAGCAGTTCTTC,CASSSWTDSSYNEQFF
TRBJ2-7,TRBV5-4,once,TRBD1,TGTGCCAGCAGCTTGGGCCGTACCGGGACAGGGGTAGAGCAGTACTTC,CASSLGRTGTGVEQYF
TRBJ1-1,TRBV14,-,-,TGTGCCAGCAGCCAACACAGAAACACTGAAGCTTTCTTT,CASSQHRNTEAFF
TRBJ2-2,TRBV5-1,-,TRBD1,TGCGCCAGCAGCGCGGGACAGGGGGACACCGGGGAGCTGTTTTTT,CASSAGQGDTGELFF
TRBJ2-7,TRBV20-1,-,-,TGCAGTGCTAGTAAAAATGGGAGAGAGTACGAGCAGTACTTC,CSASKNGREYEQYF
TRBJ2-7,TRBV10-3,-,-,TGTGCCACCGCCCGGGACACCCCCTACGAGCAGTACTTC,CATARDTPYEQYF
TRBJ2-5,TRBV6-1,-,-,TGTGCCAGCAGTGAAGGCGGGTTGGGAGAGACCCAGTACTTC,CASSEGGLGETQYF
TRBJ1-4,TRBV30,-,-,TGTGCCTGGAGTGGGGGGTCAGGGGATGAAAAACTGTTTTTT,CAWSGGSGDEKLFF
TRBJ2-1,TRBV5-1,once,TRBD2,TGCGCCAGCAGCTTGATTCCAGCGGGAGGGGACAATGAGCAGTTCTTC,CASSLIPAGGDNEQFF
TRBJ2-1,TRBV6-2/TRBV6-3,few,TRBD2,TGTGCCAGCAGTGGGATAGCGGGGGGGCCCTACAATGAGCAGTTCTTC,CASSGIAGGPYNEQFF
TRBJ1-6,TRBV30,-,TRBD1,TGTGCCTCCCAACAGGGGGCGTATAATTCACCCCTCCACTTT,CASQQGAYNSPLHF
TRBJ1-4,TRBV9,-,-,TGTGCCAGCAGCGTAGGGGTCCAGGGAGGGCCAACTAATGAAAAACTGTTTTTT,CASSVGVQGGPTNEKLFF
TRBJ2-6,TRBV24-1,-,TRBD1,TGTGCCACCAGTGGGATTGGGACAGGGGGAGCCACTGGGGCCAACGTCCCGACTTTC,CATSGIGTGGATGANVPTF
TRBJ2-1,TRBV3-1/TRBV3-2,-,-,TGTGCCAGCTCGCTAGAGTCCTACAATGAGCAGTTCTTC,CASSLESYNEQFF
TRBJ1-2,TRBV5-1,-,-,TGCGCCAGCAGCTTGGGAACTCCCCAGGATGGCTACACCTTC,CASSLGTPQDGYTF
TRBJ1-1,TRBV7-2,-,TRBD1,TGTGCCAGCAGCTTAACAGGGGCAAGGATCACTGAAGCTTTCTTT,CASSLTGARITEAFF
TRBJ2-2,TRBV5-1,once,-,TGCGCCAGCCGTACGGGTACCGGGGAGCTGTTTTTT,CASRTGTGELFF
TRBJ2-3,TRBV6-7,-,TRBD1,TGTGTACAGGACAGGGGCACAGATACGCAGTATTTT,CVQDRGTDTQYF
TRBJ1-1,TRBV7-3,-,TRBD1,TGTGCCAGCAGCGCCTTTCGGGACAGGGGGCTAGGCACTGAAGCTTTCTTT,CASSAFRDRGLGTEAFF
TRBJ2-2,TRBV5-1,once,TRBD2,TGCGCCAGCAGCTTGGTCGGACTAGAGAACACCGGGGAGCTGTTTTTT,CASSLVGLENTGELFF
TRBJ2-7,TRBV28,once,TRBD2,TGTGCCAGCAGTTTCTCGACTAGCGGGAGGGCTAATTACGAGCAGTACTTC,CASSFSTSGRANYEQYF
TRBJ2-1,TRBV3-1/TRBV3-2,-,TRBD2,TGTGCCAGCAGCCCCGGGACTAGCGGGGTAAATGAGCAGTTCTTC,CASSPGTSGVNEQFF
TRBJ2-5,TRBV2,-,-,TGTGCCAGCATTCTCCAAGAGACCCAGTACTTC,CASILQETQYF
TRBJ2-7,TRBV6-5,-,TRBD1,TGTGCCAGCACCTCCGGGACAGGGGATTTTTACGAGCAGTACTTC,CASTSGTGDFYEQYF
TRBJ1-2,TRBV7-2,-,TRBD1,TGTGCCAGCAGCTTAGCCTCCGGGACAGACTATGGCTACACCTTC,CASSLASGTDYGYTF
TRBJ1-4,TRBV18,-,TRBD1,TGTGCCAGCTCACCGGGACAGGAGAATGAAAAACTGTTTTTT,CASSPGQENEKLFF
TRBJ2-7,TRBV7-2,-,-,TGTGCCAGCAGCGGAACTTTCAGGTCCGAGCAGTACTTC,CASSGTFRSEQYF
TRBJ2-3,TRBV5-4,-,TRBD2,TGTGCCAGCAGCTTGGCGGTACTAGCGGGGAGAGATACGCAGTATTTT,CASSLAVLAGRDTQYF
TRBJ1-6,TRBV30,few,TRBD1,TGTGCCTGGAGTAGGACAGGGGACAGCTCCTATAATTCACCCCTCCACTTT,CAWSRTGDSSYNSPLHF
TRBJ1-6,TRBV7-2,-,TRBD1,TGTGCCAGCAGCTTGGGACAGCCGAATAATTCACCCCTCCACTTT,CASSLGQPNNSPLHF
TRBJ2-7,TRBV4-1,many,TRBD2,TGCGCCAGCAGCCCCACGGGGGGAGGGGACGAGCAGTACTTC,CASSPTGGGDEQYF
TRBJ2-7,TRBV28,-,-,TGTGCCAGCAGGGCCGCCTTCGCCTACGAGCAGTACTTC,CASRAAFAYEQYF
TRBJ2-2,TRBV7-2,-,-,TGTGCCAGCAGCTTTCCGTCCGGAATAGGGGACACCGGGGAGCTGTTTTTT,CASSFPSGIGDTGELFF
TRBJ1-2,TRBV28,-,TRBD1,TGTGCCAGCAGTTTAAGGGGACAGGTCGAAAACTATGGCTACACCTTC,CASSLRGQVENYGYTF